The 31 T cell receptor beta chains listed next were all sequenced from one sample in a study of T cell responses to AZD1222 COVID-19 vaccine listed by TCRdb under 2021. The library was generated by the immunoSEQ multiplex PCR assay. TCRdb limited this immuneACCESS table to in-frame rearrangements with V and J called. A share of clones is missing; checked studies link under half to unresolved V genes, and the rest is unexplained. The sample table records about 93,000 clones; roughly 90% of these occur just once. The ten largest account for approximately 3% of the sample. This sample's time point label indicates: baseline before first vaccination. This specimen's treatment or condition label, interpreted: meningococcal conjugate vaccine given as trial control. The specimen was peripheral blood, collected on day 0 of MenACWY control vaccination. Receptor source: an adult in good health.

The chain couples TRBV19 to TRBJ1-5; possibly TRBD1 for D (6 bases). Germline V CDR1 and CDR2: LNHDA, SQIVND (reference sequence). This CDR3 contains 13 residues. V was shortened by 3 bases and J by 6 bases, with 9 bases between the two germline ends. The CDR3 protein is CASSIGGGQPQHF. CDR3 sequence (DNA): TGTGCCAGTAGTATCGGGGGCGGTCAGCCCCAGCATTTT.

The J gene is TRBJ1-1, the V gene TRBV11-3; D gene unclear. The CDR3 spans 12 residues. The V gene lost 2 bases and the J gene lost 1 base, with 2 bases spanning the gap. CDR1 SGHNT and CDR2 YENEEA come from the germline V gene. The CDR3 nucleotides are TGTGCCAGCAGCTTAAGGAACACTGAAGCTTTCTTT. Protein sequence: CASSLRNTEAFF.

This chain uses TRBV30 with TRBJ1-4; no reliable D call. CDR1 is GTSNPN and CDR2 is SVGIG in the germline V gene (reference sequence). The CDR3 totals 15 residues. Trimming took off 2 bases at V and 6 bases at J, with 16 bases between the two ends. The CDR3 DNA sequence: TGTGCCTGGAGTACCCCGTCAGGATTGGATGAAAAACTGTTTTTT. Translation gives CAWSTPSGLDEKLFF.

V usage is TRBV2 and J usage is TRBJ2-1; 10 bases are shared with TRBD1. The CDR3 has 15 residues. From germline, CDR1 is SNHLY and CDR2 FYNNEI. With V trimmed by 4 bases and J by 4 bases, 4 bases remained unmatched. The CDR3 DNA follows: TGTGCCAGCAGTGGACAGGGGGCTAGGTACAATGAGCAGTTCTTC. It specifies CASSGQGARYNEQFF.

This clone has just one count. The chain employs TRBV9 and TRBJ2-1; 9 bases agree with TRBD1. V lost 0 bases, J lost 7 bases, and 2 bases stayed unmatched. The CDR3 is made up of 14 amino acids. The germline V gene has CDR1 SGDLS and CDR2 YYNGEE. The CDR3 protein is CASSVDRGRNEQFF. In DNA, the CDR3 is TGTGCCAGCAGCGTAGACAGGGGGCGAAATGAGCAGTTCTTC.

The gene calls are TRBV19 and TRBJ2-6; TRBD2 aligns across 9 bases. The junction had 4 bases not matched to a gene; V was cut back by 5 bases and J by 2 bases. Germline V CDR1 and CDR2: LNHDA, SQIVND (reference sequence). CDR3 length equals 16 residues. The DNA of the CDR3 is TGTGCCAGTAGTCGTGGACTAGCGCCTGGGGCCAACGTCCTGACTTTC. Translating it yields CASSRGLAPGANVLTF.

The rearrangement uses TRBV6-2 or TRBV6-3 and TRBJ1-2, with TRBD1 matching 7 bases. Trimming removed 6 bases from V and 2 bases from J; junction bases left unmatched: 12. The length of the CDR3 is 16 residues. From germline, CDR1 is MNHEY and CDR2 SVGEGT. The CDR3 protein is CASSFVGTVINYGYTF. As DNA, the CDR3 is TGTGCCAGCAGCTTCGTTGGGACAGTCATCAACTATGGCTACACCTTC.

This chain's CDR3 is CAWSVGPIYGYTF. For the CDR3, the DNA is TGTGCCTGGAGTGTGGGGCCGATCTATGGCTACACCTTC. The chain has TRBV30 and TRBJ1-2, with D possibly TRBD1 on 5 matching bases. Trimming stripped 0 bases from V and 4 bases from J, with 9 bases between. CDR3 length: 13 amino acids. Looked up from germline, CDR1 is GTSNPN and CDR2 is SVGIG (reference sequence).

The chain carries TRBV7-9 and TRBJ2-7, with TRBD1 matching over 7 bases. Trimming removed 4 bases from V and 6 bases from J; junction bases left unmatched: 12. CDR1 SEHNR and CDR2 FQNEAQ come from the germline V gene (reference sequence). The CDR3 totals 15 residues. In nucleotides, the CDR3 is TGTGCCAGCAGCTCCACTCTCCCGGGACAGAGCGAGCAGTACTTC. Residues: CASSSTLPGQSEQYF.

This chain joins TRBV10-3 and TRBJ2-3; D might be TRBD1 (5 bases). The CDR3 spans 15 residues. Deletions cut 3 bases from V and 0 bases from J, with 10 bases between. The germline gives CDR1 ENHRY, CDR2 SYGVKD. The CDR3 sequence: CAISDKGSSTDTQYF. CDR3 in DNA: TGTGCCATCAGTGATAAGGGGTCTAGCACAGATACGCAGTATTTT.

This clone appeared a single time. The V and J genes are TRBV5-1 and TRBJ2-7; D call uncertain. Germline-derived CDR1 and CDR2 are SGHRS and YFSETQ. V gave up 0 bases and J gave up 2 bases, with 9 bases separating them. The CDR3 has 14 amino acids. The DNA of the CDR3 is TGCGCCAGCAGCTTGGGGGGTGCCCCCTACGAGCAGTACTTC. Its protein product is CASSLGGAPYEQYF. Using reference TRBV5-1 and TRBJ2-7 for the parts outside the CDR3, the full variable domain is KAGVTQTPRYLIKTRGQQVTLSCSPISGHRSVSWYQQTPGQGLQFLFEYFSETQRNKGNFPGRFSGRQFSNSRSEMNVSTLELGDSALYLCASSLGGAPYEQYFGPGTRLTVT.

The CDR3, as DNA: TGTGCCAGCAGCCCAATAGCGGGGTCTTCCTACAATGAGCAGTTCTTC. Its protein is CASSPIAGSSYNEQFF. The gene calls are TRBV21-1 and TRBJ2-1; the table's D call of TRBD2 was not tested on the DNA. TRBV21-1 is a pseudogene segment. The CDR3 is made up of 16 amino acids.

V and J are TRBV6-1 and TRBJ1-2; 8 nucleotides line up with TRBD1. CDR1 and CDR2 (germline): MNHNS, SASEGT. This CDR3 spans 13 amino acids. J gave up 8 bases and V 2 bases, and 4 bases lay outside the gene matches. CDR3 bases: TGTGCCAGCAGTGAACAGGGGGCGTCGGGCTACACCTTC. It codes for CASSEQGASGYTF.

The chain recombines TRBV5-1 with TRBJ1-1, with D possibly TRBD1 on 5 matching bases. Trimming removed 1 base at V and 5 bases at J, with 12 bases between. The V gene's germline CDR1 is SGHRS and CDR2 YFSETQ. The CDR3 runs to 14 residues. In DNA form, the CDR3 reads TGCGCCAGCAGCTTGCTGGGACGGGGTACTGAAGCTTTCTTT. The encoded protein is CASSLLGRGTEAFF.

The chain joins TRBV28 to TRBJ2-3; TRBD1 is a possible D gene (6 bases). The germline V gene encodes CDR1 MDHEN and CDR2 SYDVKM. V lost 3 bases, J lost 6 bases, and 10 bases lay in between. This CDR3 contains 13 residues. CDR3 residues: CASSLYRADTQYF. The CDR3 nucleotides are TGTGCCAGCAGTTTGTACAGGGCGGATACGCAGTATTTT.

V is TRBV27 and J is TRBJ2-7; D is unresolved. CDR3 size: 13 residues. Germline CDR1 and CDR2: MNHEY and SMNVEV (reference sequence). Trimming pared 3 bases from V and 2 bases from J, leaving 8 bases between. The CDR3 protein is CASSFIGTYEQYF. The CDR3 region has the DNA TGTGCCAGCAGTTTTATCGGCACCTACGAGCAGTACTTC.

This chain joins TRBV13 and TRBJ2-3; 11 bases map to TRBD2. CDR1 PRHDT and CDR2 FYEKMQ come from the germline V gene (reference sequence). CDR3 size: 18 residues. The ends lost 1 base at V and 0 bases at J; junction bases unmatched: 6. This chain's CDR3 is CASSLDMASGGSTDTQYF. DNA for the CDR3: TGTGCCAGCAGCTTAGATATGGCTAGCGGGGGGAGCACAGATACGCAGTATTTT.

This CDR3 is CASSARQGGDTEAFF. The CDR3, as DNA: TGTGCCAGCAGCGCCCGACAGGGGGGTGACACTGAAGCTTTCTTT. The chain carries TRBV9 and TRBJ1-1; 9 nucleotides line up with TRBD1. From germline, CDR1 is SGDLS and CDR2 YYNGEE. Trimming at V came to 3 bases and at J to 3 bases, leaving 6 bases not matched to a gene. The length of the CDR3 is 15 residues. Full variable domain (rest looked up from reference TRBV9 and TRBJ1-1): DSGVTQTPKHLITATGQRVTLRCSPRSGDLSVYWYQQSLDQGLQFLIQYYNGEERAKGNILERFSAQQFPDLHSELNLSSLELGDSALYFCASSARQGGDTEAFFGQGTRLTVV.

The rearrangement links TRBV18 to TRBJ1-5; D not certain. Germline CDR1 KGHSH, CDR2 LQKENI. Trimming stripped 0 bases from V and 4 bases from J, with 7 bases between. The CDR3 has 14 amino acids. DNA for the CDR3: TGTGCCAGCTCACCACCGGGAGGGAATCAGCCCCAGCATTTT. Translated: CASSPPGGNQPQHF.

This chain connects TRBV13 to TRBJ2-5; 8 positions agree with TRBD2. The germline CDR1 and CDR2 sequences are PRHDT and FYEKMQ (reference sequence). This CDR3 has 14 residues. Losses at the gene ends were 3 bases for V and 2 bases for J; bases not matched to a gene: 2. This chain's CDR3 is CASSFLAGQETQYF. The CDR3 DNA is TGTGCCAGCAGCTTTTTAGCGGGACAAGAGACCCAGTACTTC.

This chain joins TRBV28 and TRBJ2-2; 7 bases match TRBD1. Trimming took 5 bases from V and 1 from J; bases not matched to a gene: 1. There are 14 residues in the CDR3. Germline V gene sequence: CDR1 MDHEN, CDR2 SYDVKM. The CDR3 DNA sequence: TGTGCCAGCAGTAGACAGGGGAACACCGGGGAGCTGTTTTTT. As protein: CASSRQGNTGELFF.

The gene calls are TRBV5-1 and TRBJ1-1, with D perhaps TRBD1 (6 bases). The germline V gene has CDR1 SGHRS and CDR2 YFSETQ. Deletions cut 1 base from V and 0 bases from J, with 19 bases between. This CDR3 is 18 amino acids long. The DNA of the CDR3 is TGCGCCAGCAGCTTGAGTTCCCCGCAGGGGCCCATGAACACTGAAGCTTTCTTT. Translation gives CASSLSSPQGPMNTEAFF.

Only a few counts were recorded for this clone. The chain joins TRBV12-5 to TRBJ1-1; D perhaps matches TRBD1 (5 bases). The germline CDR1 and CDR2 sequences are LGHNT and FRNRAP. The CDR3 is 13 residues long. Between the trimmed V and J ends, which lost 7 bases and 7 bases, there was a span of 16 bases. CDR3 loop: CASVFTGGIEAFF. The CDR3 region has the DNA TGTGCTAGTGTTTTTACAGGAGGAATTGAAGCTTTCTTT.

CDR3 amino acids: CASSLGTGSIADTQYF. The CDR3 DNA reads TGCGCCAGCAGCTTGGGGACAGGGTCGATCGCAGATACGCAGTATTTT. This chain joins TRBV5-1 and TRBJ2-3; TRBD1 matches 8 bases. Germline CDR1 and CDR2: SGHRS and YFSETQ. The CDR3 is 16 amino acids. The V and J ends lost 0 bases and 4 bases, in that order; junction bases with no gene match: 7. The complete variable domain, with remaining parts taken from reference TRBV5-1 and TRBJ2-3, reads KAGVTQTPRYLIKTRGQQVTLSCSPISGHRSVSWYQQTPGQGLQFLFEYFSETQRNKGNFPGRFSGRQFSNSRSEMNVSTLELGDSALYLCASSLGTGSIADTQYFGPGTRLTVL.

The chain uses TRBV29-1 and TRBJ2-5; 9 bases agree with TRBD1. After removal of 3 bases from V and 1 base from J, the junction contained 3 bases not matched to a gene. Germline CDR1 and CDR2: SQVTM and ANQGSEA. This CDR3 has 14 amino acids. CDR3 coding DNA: TGCAGCGTTGATGAGACAGGGGGCCAAGAGACCCAGTACTTC. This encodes CSVDETGGQETQYF.

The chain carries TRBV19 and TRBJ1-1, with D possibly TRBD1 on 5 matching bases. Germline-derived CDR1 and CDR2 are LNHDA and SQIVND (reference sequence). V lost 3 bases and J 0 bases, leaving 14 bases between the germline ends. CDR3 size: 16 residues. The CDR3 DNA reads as TGTGCCAGTAGTATCGCCCCAGGGCTGGTGAACACTGAAGCTTTCTTT. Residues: CASSIAPGLVNTEAFF.

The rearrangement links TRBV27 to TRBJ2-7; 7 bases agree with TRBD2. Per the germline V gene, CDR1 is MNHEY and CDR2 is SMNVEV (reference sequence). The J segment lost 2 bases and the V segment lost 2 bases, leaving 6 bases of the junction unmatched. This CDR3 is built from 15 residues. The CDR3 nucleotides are TGTGCCAGCAGTTTAGCGGCTAGCGGTACCTACGAGCAGTACTTC. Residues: CASSLAASGTYEQYF.

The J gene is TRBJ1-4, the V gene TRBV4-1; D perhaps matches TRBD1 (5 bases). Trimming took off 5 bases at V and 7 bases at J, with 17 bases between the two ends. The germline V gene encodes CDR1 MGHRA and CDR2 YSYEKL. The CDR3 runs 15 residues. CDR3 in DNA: TGCGCCAGCAGCGACCGGGACCCAATACGTGAAAAACTGTTTTTT. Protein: CASSDRDPIREKLFF.

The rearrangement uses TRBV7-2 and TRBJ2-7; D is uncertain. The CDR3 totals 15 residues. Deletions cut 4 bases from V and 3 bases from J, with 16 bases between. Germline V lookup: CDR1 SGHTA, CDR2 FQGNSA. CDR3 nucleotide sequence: TGTGCCAGCAGCTCGGATCACACTTACAACTACGAGCAGTACTTC. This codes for CASSSDHTYNYEQYF.

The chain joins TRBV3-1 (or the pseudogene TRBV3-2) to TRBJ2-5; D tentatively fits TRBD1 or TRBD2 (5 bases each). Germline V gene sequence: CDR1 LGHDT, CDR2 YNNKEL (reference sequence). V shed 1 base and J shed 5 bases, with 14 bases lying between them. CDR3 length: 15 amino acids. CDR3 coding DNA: TGTGCCAGCAGCCAAGTTTGGGGACCGCGGGAGACCCAGTACTTC. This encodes CASSQVWGPRETQYF.

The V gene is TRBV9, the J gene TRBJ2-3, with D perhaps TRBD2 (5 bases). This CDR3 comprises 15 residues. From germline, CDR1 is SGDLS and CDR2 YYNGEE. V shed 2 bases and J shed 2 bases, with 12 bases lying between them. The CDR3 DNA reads TGTGCCAGCAGCGTTTTCAGCGGAAACACAGATACGCAGTATTTT. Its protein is CASSVFSGNTDTQYF. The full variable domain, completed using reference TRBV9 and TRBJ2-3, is DSGVTQTPKHLITATGQRVTLRCSPRSGDLSVYWYQQSLDQGLQFLIQYYNGEERAKGNILERFSAQQFPDLHSELNLSSLELGDSALYFCASSVFSGNTDTQYFGPGTRLTVL.